This TCR beta chain is from a study of beta chain features in type 1 diabetes. General study findings and limits: A closer apparent resemblance between naive, central memory and Treg TCRB repertoires was seen in patients than in healthy donors. Moderate yet significant TCRB CDR3 shortening was seen in Type 1 diabetes patients in all four CD4+ subsets. The study notes PCR might favor shorter templates equally in patients and controls.

This clone was seen more than once but under ten times. Its antigen is unknown. Every bit of the isolated RNA underwent reverse transcription, so sequencing read expressed TCRB transcripts. Produced via immunoSEQ multiplex PCR; TCRdb's table is partial and in-frame only. The sample holds some 370,000 clones; over 8.5% are singletons and the top ten take 0.6%. Using CD45RO/CCR7/CD25/CD127/CD95/CD27, CD4+ naive, central memory, regulatory and stem cell-like memory cells were sorted. The sequenced sample consisted of central memory CD4+ T cells from blood. The clonotype comes from a man between 25 and 39 years old with type 1 diabetes.

CDR3 region: CASSSYTQLAGVKELFF. The CDR3 DNA is TGTGCCAGCAGTTCTTATACGCAGCTAGCGGGAGTAAAGGAGCTGTTTTTT. The J gene is TRBJ2-2, the V gene TRBV28; 10 nucleotides agree with TRBD2. The ends lost 4 bases at V and 10 bases at J; junction bases unmatched: 15. This CDR3 has 17 residues. Germline assignment: CDR1 MDHEN and CDR2 SYDVKM.